This T cell receptor beta chain appears in the sequencing data of a study of T cells in Graves' hyperthyroidism and ophthalmopathy. The CDR3 regions of TCR beta were amplified from RNA transcripts. Researchers ran a first-round RT-PCR on the TCR CDR3 using the HTBI primer set. TCRdb reprocessed the multiplex PCR reads with MiXCR, giving one entry per CDR3 protein. The sample contains hundreds of thousands of distinct CDR3 sequences, just over 45% of which appear only once. Study results and limitations: In the blood, most expanded thyroid clonotypes above 0.001 appeared as well.

With respect to this clonotype: Its antigen is as yet unknown.

Sequenced sample: peripheral blood or thyroid tissue (not recorded which). The clonotype comes from a woman between 18 and 29 years old with Graves' hyperthyroidism.

CDR3 nucleotides: TGTGCCAGCAGCTCCGACAGGGGTCATTACGAGCAGTACTTC. Translated, it gives CASSSDRGHYEQYF. The rearrangement uses TRBV2 and TRBJ2-7; 8 bases are a match to TRBD1. The trim removed 6 bases at V and 4 bases at J, leaving 8 bases unmatched. The germline CDR1 and CDR2 sequences are SNHLY and FYNNEI. CDR3 length: 14 residues.